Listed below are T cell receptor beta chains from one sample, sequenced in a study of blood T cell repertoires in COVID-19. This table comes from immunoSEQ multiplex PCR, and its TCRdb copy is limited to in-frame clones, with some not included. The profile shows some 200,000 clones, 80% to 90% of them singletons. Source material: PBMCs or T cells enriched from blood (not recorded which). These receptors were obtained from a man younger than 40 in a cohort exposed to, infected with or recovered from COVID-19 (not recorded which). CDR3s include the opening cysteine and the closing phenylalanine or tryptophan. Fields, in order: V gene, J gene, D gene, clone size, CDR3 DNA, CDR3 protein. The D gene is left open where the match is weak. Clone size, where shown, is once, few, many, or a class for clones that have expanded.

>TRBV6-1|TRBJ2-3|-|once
TGTGCCAGCAGTGAGAACACCTTACAAGGCACAGATACGCAGTATTTT
CASSENTLQGTDTQYF
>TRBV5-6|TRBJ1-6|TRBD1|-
TGTGCCAGCAGCGGGACAGGTCCTAATTCACCCCTCCACTTT
CASSGTGPNSPLHF
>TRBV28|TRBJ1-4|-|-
TGTGCCAGCAGTTTCGTCAGGGGATATGAAAAACTGTTTTTT
CASSFVRGYEKLFF
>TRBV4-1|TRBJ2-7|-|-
TGCGCCAGCAGCCAAGATGGAGGTCGCGAGCAGTACTTC
CASSQDGGREQYF
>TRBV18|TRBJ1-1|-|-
TGTGCCAGCTCACCAACGGGGGGGGCCGCCACGAACACTGAAGCTTTCTTT
CASSPTGGAATNTEAFF
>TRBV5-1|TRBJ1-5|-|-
TGCGCCAGCAGTCTCGCTATCGGTCAGCCCCAGCATTTT
CASSLAIGQPQHF
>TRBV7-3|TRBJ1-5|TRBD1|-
TGTGCCAGCAGCCCCTCCTCGGACAGGGTCCAACAGCCCCAGCATTTT
CASSPSSDRVQQPQHF
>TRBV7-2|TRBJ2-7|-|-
TGTGCCAGTACGTTTATCGGGAGCTTCTACGAGCAGTACTTC
CASTFIGSFYEQYF
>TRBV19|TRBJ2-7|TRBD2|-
TGTGCCAGTAGTACCAAAGGGGCCGGGACTAGCGGGACCTACGAGCAGTACTTC
CASSTKGAGTSGTYEQYF
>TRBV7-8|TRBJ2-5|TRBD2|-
TGTGCCAGCAGCGAATACTCTAGCGGGAGAGGAGAGACCCAGTACTTC
CASSEYSSGRGETQYF
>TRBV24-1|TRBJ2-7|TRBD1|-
TGTGCCACCAGTGATGGAGGTGGGACAGGGGACGTCCCCTACGAGCAGTACTTC
CATSDGGGTGDVPYEQYF
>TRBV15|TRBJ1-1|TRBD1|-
TGTGCCACCAGCAGAGATTGGACAGGGTTGAACACTGAAGCTTTCTTT
CATSRDWTGLNTEAFF
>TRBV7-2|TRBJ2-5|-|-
TGTGCCAGCAGCTTAGTGGCAGGCTGGGAGACCCAGTACTTC
CASSLVAGWETQYF
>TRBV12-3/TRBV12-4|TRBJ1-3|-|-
TGTGCCAGCAGCCTCTTCGGGGACACCATATATTTT
CASSLFGDTIYF
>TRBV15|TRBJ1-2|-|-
TGTGCCACCAGCAGAGAGCGTGGTGGCTACACCTTC
CATSRERGGYTF